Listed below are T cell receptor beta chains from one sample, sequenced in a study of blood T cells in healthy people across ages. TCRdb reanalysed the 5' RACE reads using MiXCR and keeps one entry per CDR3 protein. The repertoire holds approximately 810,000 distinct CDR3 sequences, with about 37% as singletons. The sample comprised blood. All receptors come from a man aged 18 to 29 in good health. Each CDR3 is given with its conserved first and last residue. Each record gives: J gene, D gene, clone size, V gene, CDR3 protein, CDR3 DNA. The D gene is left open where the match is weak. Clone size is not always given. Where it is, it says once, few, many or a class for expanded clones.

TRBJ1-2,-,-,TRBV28,CASESTPRLPYGYTF,TGTGCCAGCGAGTCAACGCCCCGATTACCCTATGGCTACACCTTC
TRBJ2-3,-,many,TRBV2,CASNRAGATDTQYF,TGTGCCAGCAATCGGGCGGGGGCCACAGATACGCAGTATTTT
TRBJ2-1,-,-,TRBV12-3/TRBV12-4,CASSLNSQETQFF,TGTGCCAGCAGTTTAAACAGCCAAGAGACCCAGTTCTTC
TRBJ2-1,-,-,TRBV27,CASSPELVFVRNEQFF,TGTGCCAGCAGTCCAGAACTAGTTTTCGTCAGGAATGAGCAGTTCTTC
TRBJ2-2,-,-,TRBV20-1,CSARAGRANTGELFF,TGCAGTGCTAGAGCAGGGAGAGCGAACACCGGGGAGCTGTTTTTT
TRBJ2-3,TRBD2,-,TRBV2,CASSDLAGGTDTQYF,TGTGCCAGCAGTGATCTAGCGGGAGGCACAGATACGCAGTATTTT
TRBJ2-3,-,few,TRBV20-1,CSADGGQDTQYF,TGCAGTGCTGATGGGGGGCAAGATACGCAGTATTTT
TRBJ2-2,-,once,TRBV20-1,CSARDPTGPTGELFF,TGCAGTGCTAGAGATCCGACGGGGCCCACCGGGGAGCTGTTTTTT
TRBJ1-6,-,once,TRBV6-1,CASRPSLTGGHSPLHF,TGTGCCAGCAGACCTTCGCTGACCGGGGGGCATTCACCCCTCCACTTT
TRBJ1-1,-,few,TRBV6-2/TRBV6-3,CASSRHRDGDTEAFF,TGTGCCAGCAGTCGCCATCGGGACGGCGACACTGAAGCTTTCTTT
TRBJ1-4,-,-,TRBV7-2,CASSVVVDNEKLFF,TGTGCCAGCAGCGTGGTTGTTGATAATGAAAAACTGTTTTTT
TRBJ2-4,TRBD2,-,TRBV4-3,CASSQDMAGGRNIQYF,TGCGCCAGCAGCCAAGATATGGCGGGGGGAAGGAACATTCAGTACTTC
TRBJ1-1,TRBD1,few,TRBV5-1,CASSLEGARNTEAFF,TGCGCCAGCAGCTTGGAGGGGGCTCGGAACACTGAAGCTTTCTTT
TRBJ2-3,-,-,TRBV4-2,CASSQSGAQPSTDTQYF,TGTGCCAGCAGCCAGAGCGGTGCTCAACCTAGCACAGATACGCAGTATTTT
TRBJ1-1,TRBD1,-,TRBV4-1,CASSQGTTGVNTEAFF,TGCGCCAGCAGCCAAGGGACGACAGGGGTGAACACTGAAGCTTTCTTT
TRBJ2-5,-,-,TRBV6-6,CASSSAGDTLEGEQYF,TGTGCCAGCAGTTCAGCAGGGGACACCCTTGAAGGAGAGCAGTACTTC
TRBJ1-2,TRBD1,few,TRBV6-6,CASTGTGDYGYTF,TGTGCCAGCACCGGGACAGGGGACTATGGCTACACCTTC
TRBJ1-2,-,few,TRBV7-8,CASSLGPSTASYGYTF,TGTGCCAGCAGCTTAGGACCCAGTACAGCGAGCTATGGCTACACCTTC
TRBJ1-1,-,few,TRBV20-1,CSASPGPMNTEAFF,TGCAGTGCTAGTCCGGGACCGATGAACACTGAAGCTTTCTTT
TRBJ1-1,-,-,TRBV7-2,CASSSVTENTEAFF,TGTGCCAGCAGCTCGGTGACAGAGAACACTGAAGCTTTCTTT
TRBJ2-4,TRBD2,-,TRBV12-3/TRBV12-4,CASTGAGDAKNIQYF,TGTGCCAGCACCGGAGCGGGAGACGCCAAAAACATTCAGTACTTC
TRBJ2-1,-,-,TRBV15,CATSRVGYNEQFF,TGTGCCACCAGCAGAGTAGGCTACAATGAGCAGTTCTTC
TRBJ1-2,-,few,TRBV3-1,CASTSNLYGYTF,TGTGCCAGCACCTCCAACCTCTATGGCTACACCTTC
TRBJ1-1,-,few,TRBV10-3,CAISGTGLAEAFF,TGTGCCATCAGCGGGACGGGGCTTGCTGAAGCTTTCTTT
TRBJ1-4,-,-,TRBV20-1,CSATTRRGRGEKLFF,TGCAGTGCCACTACACGGAGGGGGAGAGGTGAAAAACTGTTTTTT
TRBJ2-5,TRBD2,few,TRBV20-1,CSARQGGLSGGRFQETQYF,TGCAGTGCTAGACAAGGGGGGTTAAGCGGGGGGCGTTTTCAAGAGACCCAGTACTTC
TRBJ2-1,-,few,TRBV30,CAWGQHEQFF,TGTGCCTGGGGCCAGCATGAGCAGTTCTTC
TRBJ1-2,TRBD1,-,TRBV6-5,CASSFDREYGYTF,TGTGCCAGCAGCTTCGACAGGGAGTATGGCTACACCTTC
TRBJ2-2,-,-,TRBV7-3,CASSLIGEGELFF,TGTGCCAGCAGCTTGATCGGGGAAGGGGAGCTGTTTTTT
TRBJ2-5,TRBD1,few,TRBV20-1,CSATQTGPDLQYF,TGCAGTGCTACTCAGACAGGGCCGGATCTGCAGTACTTC
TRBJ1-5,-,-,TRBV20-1,CSAREVLGSLNQPQHF,TGCAGTGCTAGAGAGGTTCTGGGCAGCCTAAATCAGCCCCAGCATTTT
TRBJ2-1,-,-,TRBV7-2,CACSLTSDEQFF,TGTGCCTGCAGCTTAACGAGCGATGAGCAGTTCTTC
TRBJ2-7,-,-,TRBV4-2,CASSLLTGRSYEQYF,TGTGCCAGCAGTCTCCTTACGGGACGCTCCTACGAGCAGTACTTC
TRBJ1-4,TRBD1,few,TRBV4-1,CASSQPDRGGEKLFF,TGCGCCAGCAGCCAGCCCGACAGGGGTGGGGAAAAACTGTTTTTT
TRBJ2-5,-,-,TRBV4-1,CASSQGKQETQYF,TGCGCCAGCAGCCAAGGGAAGCAAGAGACCCAGTACTTC
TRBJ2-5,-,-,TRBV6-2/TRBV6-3,CASSYSRGRRVGFQETQYF,TGTGCCAGCAGTTACTCAAGAGGAAGGCGAGTAGGATTCCAAGAGACCCAGTACTTC